The rows below give T cell receptor beta chains drawn from one sample of a study of long-term antiretroviral therapy in people with HIV. Some clones are missing from TCRdb's copy, which holds only in-frame ones; the method was immunoSEQ multiplex PCR. Altogether tens of thousands of clones are present, around 85% being singletons, with the ten largest covering approximately 3.8%. Sequencing used unsorted PBMCs, obtained 0.8 years before starting antiretroviral therapy. These receptors were collected from a man aged 18 to 29 with HIV. Both conserved end residues are part of each CDR3. Fields, in order: CDR3 length, V gene, CDR3 protein.

>13|TRBV19
CASSIAGMQPQHF
>13|TRBV6-1
CASSAGQGYGYTF
>15|TRBV7-2
CASSLAAGSYNEQFF
>14|TRBV5-6
CASSLSGSYTEAFF
>14|TRBV5-6
CASSVRTGKTEAFF
>12|TRBV2
CASSVTGIGYTF
>16|TRBV7-2
CASSLVGGLAKNIQYF
>13|TRBV4-3
CASSPYRAAGYTF
>16|TRBV27
CASSARWTGGAYEQYF
>15|TRBV4-1
CASSPPDRGPYGYTF
>16|TRBV7-8
CASSSRFLAGMGEQFF
>15|TRBV6-5
CASSMTSGGQETQYF
>13|TRBV6-5
CASGVSGTYEQYF
>14|TRBV18
CASSPLEVNYGYTF
>13|TRBV5-4
CASSRTVSYGYTF
>12|TRBV11-2
CASSPQDYEQYF
>16|TRBV6-5
CASSLELVGSYNEQFF
>13|TRBV27
CASSFVVGQPQHF
>14|TRBV13
CASSLGGQSYEQYF
>14|TRBV5-6
CASRQTGGMETQYF
>14|TRBV6-4
CASRVSGDSYEQYF
>15|TRBV7-9
CASSFTETGDTEAFF
>16|TRBV5-1
CASSPGGGRPKNIQYF